These 19 T cell receptor beta chains originate from one sample sequenced in a study of shared clonotypes between healthy human individuals. Sequenced by immunoSEQ multiplex PCR; TCRdb stores in-frame clones only, minus some. The sample yields about 980,000 clones, approximately 80% seen once. Source material: memory CD4+ T cells sorted from blood. Subset reported: CD45RA-negative fraction. These receptors all stem from a man younger than 30 in good health.

The chain is built from TRBV2 and TRBJ1-1, with a weak D call TRBD1 (6 bases). Trimming shortened V by 5 bases and J by 5 bases, and 15 bases separated the two germline ends. The CDR3 is 14 residues long. CDR1 and CDR2 (germline): SNHLY, FYNNEI. The CDR3 region has the DNA TGTGCCAGCAGTCCACGGGGGCGGGGAACTGAAGCTTTCTTT. Amino acid sequence: CASSPRGRGTEAFF. Full variable domain (outside the CDR3, taken from reference TRBV2 and TRBJ1-1): EPEVTQTPSHQVTQMGQEVILRCVPISNHLYFYWYRQILGQKVEFLVSFYNNEISEKSEIFDDQFSVERPDGSNFTLKIRSTKLEDSAMYFCASSPRGRGTEAFFGQGTRLTVV.

The CDR3 bases are TGCGCCAGCTCCCAGGGAGGAGACTCCCAAGAGACCCAGTACTTC. It specifies CASSQGGDSQETQYF. The rearrangement links TRBV5-1 to TRBJ2-5, with D maybe TRBD2 (6 bases). Germline CDR1 SGHRS, CDR2 YFSETQ. The CDR3 is made up of 15 amino acids. Deletions cut 7 bases from V and 1 base from J, with 17 bases between.

This chain joins TRBV6-5 and TRBJ1-4, with no clear D. Trimming left V 7 bases short and J 0 bases short, with 9 bases between. The CDR3 spans 14 residues. Germline V gene data show CDR1 as MNHEY and CDR2 as SVGAGI. CDR3 region: CASTVTATNEKLFF. CDR3 nucleotide sequence: TGTGCCAGCACCGTCACGGCAACTAATGAAAAACTGTTTTTT.

The chain links TRBV11-1 to TRBJ2-3; the match to TRBD2 covers 10 bases. In germline, CDR1 is SGHAT, CDR2 FQDESV (reference sequence). With V trimmed by 5 bases and J by 2 bases, 13 bases remained unmatched. This CDR3 has 18 residues. CDR3 in DNA: TGTGCCAGCAGCCAACTGCGTAGCGGGGGGCTACACACAGATACGCAGTATTTT. Its translation: CASSQLRSGGLHTDTQYF.

As regards this clone: The same CDR3 arises from other DNA sequences in this sample as well. The chain links TRBV28 to TRBJ2-7; D gene uncertain. This CDR3 has 10 amino acids. Germline CDR1 is MDHEN and CDR2 is SYDVKM. Between the trimmed V and J ends, which lost 6 bases and 4 bases, there was a span of 4 bases. The CDR3, as DNA: TGTGCCAGCAGCGGATACGAGCAGTACTTC. This sequence encodes CASSGYEQYF.

V usage is TRBV27 and J usage is TRBJ2-7, with D perhaps TRBD2 (5 bases). Germline-derived CDR1 and CDR2 are MNHEY and SMNVEV (reference sequence). V was cut by 8 bases and J by 0 bases, with 14 bases left in between. The CDR3 loop spans 14 amino acids. The CDR3 loop reads CASSGVASSYEQYF. In nucleotides, the CDR3 is TGTGCCAGCTCCGGGGTAGCCAGCTCCTACGAGCAGTACTTC.

The chain combines TRBV28 with TRBJ1-6, with 7 bases that match TRBD1. The germline V gene has CDR1 MDHEN and CDR2 SYDVKM. The CDR3 length is 14 residues. V was clipped by 6 bases and J by 9 bases; unmatched bases: 8. The CDR3 protein is CASSPTRGGSPLHF. The CDR3 coding sequence is TGTGCCAGCAGCCCGACCAGGGGGGGTTCACCCCTCCACTTT.

This rearrangement joins TRBV13 to TRBJ2-1, with 7 bases lining up with TRBD2. Looked up from germline, CDR1 is PRHDT and CDR2 is FYEKMQ (reference sequence). V gave up 4 bases and J gave up 7 bases; unmatched junction bases: 10. The CDR3 extends over 15 amino acids. The CDR3 DNA sequence: TGTGCCAGCAGCTATACCCTCCTAGCGGAGAATGAGCAGTTCTTC. The encoded protein is CASSYTLLAENEQFF.

The rearrangement uses TRBV5-6 and TRBJ2-7; 7 bases align to TRBD1. The trim removed 4 bases at V and 7 bases at J, leaving 11 bases unmatched. Germline V gene lookup returns CDR1 SGHDT and CDR2 YYEEEE. The CDR3 totals 14 residues. The CDR3 nucleotides are TGTGCCAGCAGCCCACTTACTTCAGGGGGAGAGCAGTACTTC. Protein product: CASSPLTSGGEQYF.

The sample holds a few counts of this clone. The chain carries TRBV30 and TRBJ1-1; 8 bases map to TRBD1. This CDR3 comprises 15 residues. V lost 0 bases, J lost 5 bases, and 8 bases stayed unmatched. CDR1 and CDR2 from the germline V gene are GTSNPN and SVGIG (reference sequence). The CDR3 protein is CAWSVGTGGYTEAFF. The CDR3, as DNA: TGTGCCTGGAGTGTCGGGACAGGAGGATATACTGAAGCTTTCTTT.

This clone was seen more than once but under ten times. This chain connects TRBV21-1 to TRBJ2-7; the table's D call of TRBD2 was not tested on the DNA. TRBV21-1 is termed a pseudogene. This CDR3 has 11 amino acids. Here the CDR3 DNA reads TGTGCCAGCCCGTCTAGCTACGAGCAGTACTTC. It codes for CASPSSYEQYF.

The CDR3 bases are TGTGCCAGCAGCGCCTCAGAGAGGAGCTCCTACAATGAGCAGTTCTTC. Translation gives CASSASERSSYNEQFF. This chain joins TRBV9 and TRBJ2-1; D unresolved. The CDR3 consists of 16 residues. Trimming removed 3 bases at V and 0 bases at J, with 13 bases between. Germline V gene data show CDR1 as SGDLS and CDR2 as YYNGEE.

In this sample, this clone turned up a few times. V is TRBV23-1 and J is TRBJ2-7, with a possible D match to TRBD1 (6 bases). TRBV23-1 carries the ORF label, with uncertain function. The CDR3 contains 15 residues. V gave up 6 bases and J gave up 2 bases, with 17 bases separating them. CDR3 amino acids: CASRLLRDNPYEQYF. CDR3 coding DNA: TGCGCCAGCAGGCTACTTAGGGACAATCCCTACGAGCAGTACTTC.

This chain links TRBV2 with TRBJ2-2, with 13 nucleotides matching TRBD2. This CDR3 has 18 residues. CDR1 is SNHLY and CDR2 is FYNNEI in the germline V gene. The V and J ends lost 6 bases and 5 bases, in that order; junction bases with no gene match: 12. As DNA, the CDR3 is TGTGCCAGCAGAGGAGCGGGACTAGCGGGGTGGGGTACCGGGGAGCTGTTTTTT. Amino acids: CASRGAGLAGWGTGELFF.

The V and J genes are TRBV9 and TRBJ1-2; D remains ambiguous. The CDR3 totals 13 residues. Germline V gene data show CDR1 as SGDLS and CDR2 as YYNGEE. Trimming left V 0 bases short and J 3 bases short, with 6 bases between. The CDR3 is CASSVDRDYGYTF. CDR3 in DNA: TGTGCCAGCAGCGTAGACAGAGACTATGGCTACACCTTC.

The chain has TRBV5-6 and TRBJ1-5, with D hard to call. The germline V gene has CDR1 SGHDT and CDR2 YYEEEE. V was pared by 6 bases and J by 15 bases, with 16 bases between. The CDR3 has 11 residues. The CDR3 nucleotides are TGTGCCAGCATGACCCTTAAGACGGGGCATTTT. Its protein product is CASMTLKTGHF.

This clone was found once. The rearrangement links TRBV28 to TRBJ1-1, with D possibly being TRBD1 (5 bases). Between the trimmed V and J ends, which lost 7 bases and 3 bases, there was a span of 12 bases. CDR1 and CDR2 from the germline V gene are MDHEN and SYDVKM. The CDR3 covers 13 residues. In DNA form, the CDR3 reads TGTGCCAGCACCAGGGTTAAGGACACTGAAGCTTTCTTT. Translated: CASTRVKDTEAFF.

This clone was seen a handful of times. This chain links TRBV19 with TRBJ1-1, with TRBD1 identical over 8 bases. The J segment lost 7 bases and the V segment lost 5 bases, leaving 6 bases of the junction unmatched. Germline V gives CDR1 LNHDA, CDR2 SQIVND (reference sequence). CDR3 length equals 13 residues. Here the CDR3 reads CASSYRDRSEAFF. CDR3 sequence (DNA): TGTGCCAGTAGTTACCGGGACAGGAGTGAAGCTTTCTTT.

For this clone: A junction end diverges from the germline sequence, so it may reflect a read error. This chain connects TRBV28 to TRBJ2-3; no clear D gene. Germline-derived CDR1 and CDR2 are MDHEN and SYDVKM. CDR3 size: 12 residues. CDR3 bases: TGTGCCAGCAGCCCTCGACTTCCTCACAGCAATTTT. Translation: CASSPRLPHSNF.